The clone carrying this T cell receptor beta chain was seen only a few times. The antigen is not known. Other DNA sequences in the sample encode the same CDR3. This record belongs to a study of shared clonotypes between healthy human individuals. This CDR3 is 12 amino acids long. V gave up 7 bases and J gave up 0 bases, with 7 bases separating them. The germline gives CDR1 SNHLY, CDR2 FYNNEI. Broader study findings: It was anticipated that sequencing depth would influence how many clonotypes donors shared.

Profiling relied on immunoSEQ multiplex PCR, and the TCRdb table lists in-frame clones only, not all of them. The data contain more than 2,000,000 clones, more than 80% of them singletons. J is TRBJ2-7 and V is TRBV2, with D perhaps matching TRBD2 (5 bases). The TCR originated in a man between 18 and 35 years old in good health. Some clones in this sample may be carry-over from other donors' samples. The sample consisted of naive CD4+ T cells from PBMCs. Described subset: CD45RA+ positively selected. CDR3 loop: CASTGDSYEQYF. The CDR3 bases are TGTGCCAGCACCGGGGACTCCTACGAGCAGTACTTC.